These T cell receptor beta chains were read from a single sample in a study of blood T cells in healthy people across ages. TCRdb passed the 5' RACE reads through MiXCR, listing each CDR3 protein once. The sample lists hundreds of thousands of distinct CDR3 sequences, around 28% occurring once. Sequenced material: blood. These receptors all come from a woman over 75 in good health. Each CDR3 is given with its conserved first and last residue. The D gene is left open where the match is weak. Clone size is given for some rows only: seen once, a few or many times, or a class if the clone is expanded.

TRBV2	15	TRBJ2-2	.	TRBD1	TGTACCAGCAGTGAAAGGGGACAGGGAGCCGGGGAGCTGTTTTTT	CTSSERGQGAGELFF
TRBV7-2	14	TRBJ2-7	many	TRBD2	TGTGCCAGCAGCGCGACTAGCGGGGGGTACGAGCAGTACTTC	CASSATSGGYEQYF
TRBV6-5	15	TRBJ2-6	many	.	TGTGCCAGCAGAACTGGTGCCTCTGGGGCCAACGTCCTGACTTTC	CASRTGASGANVLTF
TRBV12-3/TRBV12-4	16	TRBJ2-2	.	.	TGTGCCAGCAGCCTTGGGGGGCAGGGGGTCACCGGGGAGCTGTTTTTT	CASSLGGQGVTGELFF
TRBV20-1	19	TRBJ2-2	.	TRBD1	TGCAGTGCTAGCACGAGTCCCCCCCCCAGGGGGCGTAGGACCGGGGAGCTGTTTTTT	CSASTSPPPRGRRTGELFF
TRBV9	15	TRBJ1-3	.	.	TGTGCCAGCAGCGTAGACCCTAGCTCTGGAAACACCATATATTTT	CASSVDPSSGNTIYF
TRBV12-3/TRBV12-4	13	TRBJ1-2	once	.	TGTGCCAGCAATCATAGGCGGAGGGGAGGCTACACCTTC	CASNHRRRGGYTF
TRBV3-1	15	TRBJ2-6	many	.	TGTGCCAGCAGCCACAGGGGCTCTGGGGCCAACGTCCTGACTTTC	CASSHRGSGANVLTF
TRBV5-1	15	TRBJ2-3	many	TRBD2	TGCGCCAGCAGCTTTAGCGGGGACCGCACAGATACGCAGTATTTT	CASSFSGDRTDTQYF
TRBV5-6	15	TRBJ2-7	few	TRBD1	TGTGCCAGCAGCCCGGGACAGGGGACCCTCTACGAGCAGTACTTC	CASSPGQGTLYEQYF
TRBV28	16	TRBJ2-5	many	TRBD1	TGTGCCAGCAGTTTTGGTCATCAGGGGGTGGGGGAGACCCAGTACTTC	CASSFGHQGVGETQYF